This T cell receptor beta chain stems from a study of T cell repertoires in cytomegalovirus infection. Study background: Well-studied HLA-B-restricted epitopes and recently identified HLA-C-restricted epitopes of CMV were both used in the study.

As for this clonotype: Its cognate antigen is unknown.

CDR3 length: 16 residues. J gave up 4 bases and V 0 bases, and 5 bases lay outside the gene matches. The V gene's germline CDR1 is LGHDT and CDR2 YNNKEL (reference sequence). Each CDR3 protein is one row after TCRdb ran MiXCR on the reads. The table shows around 570,000 distinct CDR3 sequences, with roughly 43% occurring only once. The sequence was obtained from a human donor in good health (CMV status not recorded). Some clones in this sample may be carry-over from other donors' samples. Sequenced here: cultured PBMCs, sampled from culture after CMV antigen stimulation. The chain couples TRBV3-1 to TRBJ2-3; 9 bases match TRBD2. CDR3 DNA sequence: TGTGCCAGCAGCCAAGAATGGGGACTAGCCTCAGATACGCAGTATTTT. Translation: CASSQEWGLASDTQYF.